This TCR beta chain originates from a study of T cell responses to AZD1222 COVID-19 vaccine (dated by TCRdb to about 2021). In terms of the full investigation: AZD1222 recipients whose second dose came at about 4 weeks and those whose second dose came at about 12 weeks were combined into one group, since spike-specific TCR depth and breadth did not differ between the two schedules. TCR sequencing was performed for roughly 240 trial participants, of whom some 200 were given two doses of AZD1222 and around 26 were given two doses of MenACWY control vaccine. Trial participants were enrolled by age into subgroups of 18-55, 56-69 and 70-plus years, and around 150, 29 and 61 TCR-sequenced participants, respectively, were included in these subgroups. Beyond this particular receptor, the publication reports: Only 5 to 7 AZD1222 recipients were SARS-CoV-2 seropositive at baseline, limiting conclusions about previously exposed vaccinees. Participants were mostly white British and included more females than males, and it was suggested by the authors that clonal diversity may have been underestimated. Reportedly, almost half of the unique spike-specific TCRs recognized epitopes lying outside the regions that are mutated in the B.1.351 and B.1.1.7 variants. In the small 56-69-year group, the increase in depth fell short of significance, most likely because of low power. Vaccine-associated CD4 TCRs spanned the whole spike protein, with dominant responses in regions 160-218 and 743-854. Spike-specific TCR breadth and depth rose significantly after two AZD1222 doses compared with day 0 and with MenACWY recipients. Because no day 14 peak-response samples were available, repertoires were characterized only after the peak T cell response.

The CDR3 regions of human TCRbeta chains were subjected to immunosequencing. The study's own analysis went as follows. TCRs in the repertoires were matched against a reference library of SARS-CoV-2-specific TCRs that had been generated with the MIRA antigen-specificity platform. Breadth meant the fraction of unique TCRs that were SARS-CoV-2-associated, whereas depth meant the fraction of total T cells that were SARS-CoV-2-associated. Using the MIRA data, every spike-specific TCR was mapped to the spike region that the TCR reacted to and assigned to either a CD4 or a CD8 class. Log10-transformed breadth and depth values were compared by one-way ANOVA with Sidak's multiple comparisons tests. The table comes from immuneACCESS by way of TCRdb, which keeps in-frame sequences with V and J called. Part of the clones is missing from these tables; in studies checked, under half for an unresolved V gene and the rest for unknown reasons. V and J calls and clone size are given by that table; D and trimming were obtained from the DNA. This sample is represented by roughly 71,000 clones; 75% to 90% of them were singletons. The ten largest account for approximately 20% of the sample.

The sample's time point label is to be understood as: baseline before first vaccination. Vaccinee samples came from UK trials COV001 and COV002, including a single-blind randomized controlled phase 2/3 trial of AZD1222 (ChAdOx1 nCoV-19) in healthy adults. For TCRbeta chain sequencing, PBMC samples from trial participants were taken at day 0 and at day 28 after the second dose. This clone has just a few counts. Its antigen target is currently unknown. Base qualities are not provided; no much larger clone lies one nucleotide away. This clonotype originated in an adult in good health. Sample: peripheral blood, taken on day 0 of AZD1222 vaccination.

The sequenced DNA is TGTGCCAGCAGCTTGGCGGGGGGCATTGACGAAAAACTGTTTTTT. Its protein product is CASSLAGGIDEKLFF. The rearrangement joined TRBV7-9 to TRBJ1-4, with TRBD1 perhaps the D gene, on 6 matching bases. Based on the germline V gene (reference sequence), the CDR1 and CDR2 sequences are SEHNR and FQNEAQ. V is clipped by 3 bases and J by 8 bases, and the sequence between their germline boundaries is 16 bases long. Reading from cysteine to phenylalanine, the CDR3 counts 15 amino acids. Only the CDR3 region is kept as DNA, spanning 45 bases read in frame from base 1.